Each of the 27 T cell receptor beta chains below was sequenced from the same sample in a study of technical replicates of blood from a few donors. The method was immunoSEQ multiplex PCR; TCRdb's version includes in-frame clones alone and lacks a portion of them. In the table there are 50,000 to 80,000 clones, around nine tenths of which are singletons. The sample comprised PBMCs. The origin of the receptors is a human donor in good health. Some clones in this sample may be carry-over from other donors' samples.

This clone was counted only a few times. CDR3 region: CASSHPLAGPTKPSYEAFF. CDR3 nucleotides: TGCGCCAGCAGCCACCCCTTGGCAGGGCCTACCAAACCAAGTTATGAAGCTTTCTTT. This chain connects TRBV4-1 to TRBJ1-1, with D possibly matching TRBD1 (5 bases). This CDR3 has 19 amino acids. Trimming pared 3 bases from V and 7 bases from J, leaving 30 bases between. From germline, CDR1 is MGHRA and CDR2 YSYEKL.

CDR3 loop: CASSLGTLTYEQYF. As DNA, the CDR3 is TGTGCCAGCAGCTTAGGGACACTAACCTACGAGCAGTACTTC. The V call is TRBV7-2, the J call TRBJ2-7, with D possibly matching TRBD1 (5 bases). V was clipped by 1 base and J by 2 bases, with 9 bases between them. The CDR3 has 14 amino acids. Germline loops: CDR1 SGHTA, CDR2 FQGNSA.

This rearrangement joins TRBV7-2 to TRBJ1-2; D remains unclear. V dropped 2 bases and J dropped 7 bases, with 17 bases sitting between them. Germline V gene lookup returns CDR1 SGHTA and CDR2 FQGNSA. This CDR3 is built from 15 residues. CDR3 amino acids: CASSLTGREGRGYTF. CDR3 nucleotide sequence: TGTGCCAGCAGCTTAACCGGAAGAGAGGGTCGTGGCTACACCTTC.

This sequence joins TRBV11-1 and TRBJ1-2, with D maybe TRBD1 (5 bases). Germline V gene lookup returns CDR1 SGHAT and CDR2 FQDESV (reference sequence). The V end was cut by 5 bases, the J end by 6 bases, with 16 bases between. This CDR3 is built from 14 residues. DNA for the CDR3: TGTGCCAGCAGCCCCGGTTGGGGGGACCATGGCTACACCTTC. The encoded protein is CASSPGWGDHGYTF.

This chain uses TRBV6-5 with TRBJ1-2, with 9 bases matching TRBD1. Germline values: CDR1 MNHEY, CDR2 SVGAGI. This CDR3 comprises 14 residues. V shed 6 bases and J 2 bases; nucleotides not matched to a gene: 4. This CDR3 reads CASSPDRGNYGYTF. CDR3 in DNA: TGTGCCAGCAGCCCGGACAGGGGAAACTATGGCTACACCTTC.

Only one count was recorded for this clone. The genes are TRBV18 and TRBJ2-3; 10 bases align to TRBD1. Germline CDR1 KGHSH, CDR2 LQKENI. J gave up 5 bases and V 3 bases, and 8 bases lay outside the gene matches. CDR3 length: 16 amino acids. CDR3 nucleotide sequence: TGTGCCAGCTCACCGAGGGGACAGGGGAGAATAGATACGCAGTATTTT. Its protein is CASSPRGQGRIDTQYF.

The chain recombines TRBV5-4 with TRBJ2-1; 9 positions agree with TRBD1. V was clipped by 5 bases and J by 7 bases; unmatched bases: 7. From germline, CDR1 is SGHNT and CDR2 YYREEE (reference sequence). The CDR3 is 14 residues long. CDR3 coding DNA: TGTGCCAGCAGAAAACAGGGGGCAGGGAATGAGCAGTTCTTC. It is translated as CASRKQGAGNEQFF.

The CDR3 spells CASSLGQGGYEQYF. CDR3 coding DNA: TGTGCCAGCAGTTTAGGACAGGGGGGGTACGAGCAGTACTTC. This chain links TRBV27 with TRBJ2-7; 10 positions agree with TRBD1. Germline V gives CDR1 MNHEY, CDR2 SMNVEV (reference sequence). This CDR3 has 14 amino acids. V shed 2 bases and J 4 bases; nucleotides not matched to a gene: 2.

A single count supports this clone. The chain couples TRBV5-4 to TRBJ1-2; D may be TRBD1 (6 bases). The CDR3 spans 16 residues. The V and J ends lost 0 bases and 7 bases respectively, with 19 bases between them. Germline-derived CDR1 and CDR2 are SGHNT and YYREEE (reference sequence). The CDR3 region is CASSLAAGGAVSGYTF. In nucleotides, the CDR3 is TGTGCCAGCAGCTTGGCCGCGGGGGGCGCAGTTTCTGGCTACACCTTC.

The rearrangement uses TRBV4-3 and TRBJ1-1, with D possibly TRBD1 on 6 matching bases. The CDR3 contains 16 residues. Germline values: CDR1 LGHNA, CDR2 YSLEER. Between the trimmed V and J ends, which lost 3 bases and 1 base, there was a span of 15 bases. The CDR3 is CASSQGPWDKNTEAFF. CDR3 bases: TGCGCCAGCAGCCAGGGCCCTTGGGACAAGAACACTGAAGCTTTCTTT.

The chain couples TRBV7-2 to TRBJ1-1, with D possibly being TRBD1 (6 bases). Between the trimmed V and J ends, which lost 3 bases and 5 bases, there was a span of 16 bases. The germline gives CDR1 SGHTA, CDR2 FQGNSA. The CDR3 is 15 residues long. The CDR3, as DNA: TGTGCCAGCAGCTTCCCCCCCGCGGGGGCAACTGAAGCTTTCTTT. The encoded protein is CASSFPPAGATEAFF.

This chain uses TRBV5-1 with TRBJ2-1, with 14 bases matching TRBD2. The germline V gene has CDR1 SGHRS and CDR2 YFSETQ. CDR3 length: 16 residues. The V gene end was trimmed by 6 bases and the J gene end by 9 bases; junction bases not matched to a gene: 11. The CDR3 coding sequence is TGCGCCAGCAAACCCATGGGGACTAGCGGGGGAGGTGAGCAGTTCTTC. This translates into CASKPMGTSGGGEQFF.

The J gene is TRBJ2-3, the V gene TRBV5-6, with 7 bases that match TRBD2. With 7 bases clipped from V and 6 bases from J, the junction kept 5 bases outside the gene matches. The CDR3 sequence is 12 residues long. CDR1 and CDR2 (germline): SGHDT, YYEEEE. The CDR3 spells CASQRGGDTQYF. DNA for the CDR3: TGTGCCAGCCAGCGGGGCGGTGATACGCAGTATTTT.

With regard to this clone: A junction end diverges from the germline sequence, so it may reflect a read error. CDR3 bases: TGTGCCTGGAGTTCGAGGTCTGAGGCTTTCTTT. Translating it yields CAWSSRSEAFF. The chain carries TRBV30 and TRBJ1-1; no definite D call. The length of the CDR3 is 11 residues. CDR1 and CDR2 from the germline V gene are GTSNPN and SVGIG (reference sequence).

This chain connects TRBV7-2 to TRBJ2-7; 7 bases agree with TRBD2. CDR1 SGHTA and CDR2 FQGNSA come from the germline V gene. J was trimmed by 4 bases and V by 5 bases; bases with no gene match: 5. There are 13 residues in the CDR3. Written as DNA, the CDR3 is TGTGCCAGCAGCAAGAGACTAGCTTACGAGCAGTACTTC. Its protein product is CASSKRLAYEQYF.

In DNA form, the CDR3 reads TGTGCCAGCAGTGAAGGTGCAGGGGTAGGCTACACCTTC. This codes for CASSEGAGVGYTF. The V gene is TRBV2, the J gene TRBJ1-2; possibly TRBD1 for D (6 bases). Germline CDR1 SNHLY, CDR2 FYNNEI. Trimming removed 1 base from V and 8 bases from J, with 11 bases in between. This CDR3 contains 13 residues.

The CDR3 DNA sequence: TGTGCCAGCAGCCCACACAGGGGCGACAATCAGCCCCAGCATTTT. It is translated as CASSPHRGDNQPQHF. This chain connects TRBV7-2 to TRBJ1-5, with 7 bases fitting TRBD1. The germline V gene encodes CDR1 SGHTA and CDR2 FQGNSA. The CDR3 sequence is 15 residues long. Unmatched junction bases numbered 7, after V lost 5 bases and J lost 3 bases.

The chain is built from TRBV5-4 and TRBJ2-1, with 10 bases aligning to TRBD2. J gave up 4 bases and V 0 bases, and 7 bases lay outside the gene matches. The CDR3 covers 17 residues. CDR1 and CDR2 from the germline V gene are SGHNT and YYREEE (reference sequence). The CDR3 sequence: CASSLGSGGLKYNEQFF. The CDR3 bases are TGTGCCAGCAGCTTGGGTAGCGGGGGGCTTAAGTACAATGAGCAGTTCTTC. The whole variable domain, filled in from reference TRBV5-4 and TRBJ2-1, reads ETGVTQSPTHLIKTRGQQVTLRCSSQSGHNTVSWYQQALGQGPQFIFQYYREEENGRGNFPPRFSGLQFPNYSSELNVNALELDDSALYLCASSLGSGGLKYNEQFFGPGTRLTVL.

The chain joins TRBV9 to TRBJ1-2, with 7 bases aligning to TRBD1. Losses at the gene ends were 4 bases for V and 4 bases for J; bases not matched to a gene: 10. CDR1 is SGDLS, CDR2 YYNGEE, per germline. The CDR3 has 15 amino acids. The CDR3 DNA reads TGTGCCAGCAGCCCCCTTACGACAGGGACCTATGGCTACACCTTC. Encoded protein: CASSPLTTGTYGYTF.

On this clone itself: The junction shows a germline mismatch at one end, possibly a read error. This chain joins TRBV7-2 and TRBJ1-5; possibly TRBD1 for D (5 bases). The CDR3 loop spans 15 amino acids. CDR1 is SGHTA, CDR2 FQGNSA, per germline. CDR3 amino acids: CASGIGRASSQPQHF. DNA for the CDR3: TGTGCCAGCGGCATAGGCAGGGCGAGCAGTCAGCCCCAGCATTTT.

The chain employs TRBV6-6 and TRBJ1-3; 8 bases are shared with TRBD1. The ends lost 6 bases at V and 2 bases at J; junction bases unmatched: 3. Per the germline V gene, CDR1 is MNHNY and CDR2 is SVGAGI (reference sequence). The CDR3 runs 14 residues. This chain's CDR3 is CASSGTGTGNTIYF. CDR3 DNA sequence: TGTGCCAGCAGCGGGACAGGCACTGGAAACACCATATATTTT.

The chain is built from TRBV29-1 and TRBJ2-3; TRBD2 aligns across 15 bases. After removal of 8 bases from V and 5 bases from J, the junction contained 2 bases not matched to a gene. Germline CDR1 and CDR2: SQVTM and ANQGSEA. The CDR3 spans 13 residues. The CDR3 protein is CSRTSGGGDTQYF. DNA for the CDR3: TGCAGCAGGACTAGCGGGGGGGGAGATACGCAGTATTTT.

The CDR3 loop reads CASSLEDRANSPLHF. The CDR3 bases are TGTGCCAGCAGCTTGGAGGACAGAGCCAATTCACCCCTCCACTTT. The gene calls are TRBV7-2 and TRBJ1-6, with D perhaps TRBD1 (6 bases). Germline V gene lookup returns CDR1 SGHTA and CDR2 FQGNSA. This CDR3 is 15 amino acids long. V lost 3 bases and J 7 bases, leaving 13 bases between the germline ends.

This clone is a singleton in its sample. The chain combines TRBV30 with TRBJ1-1; D is possibly TRBD1 (5 bases). Trimming left V 4 bases short and J 8 bases short, with 23 bases between. This CDR3 has 15 amino acids. Per the germline V gene, CDR1 is GTSNPN and CDR2 is SVGIG (reference sequence). The CDR3 here is CAWTLGVLRGGEAFF. The CDR3 DNA follows: TGTGCCTGGACCCTTGGGGTTCTGCGGGGGGGAGAAGCTTTCTTT.

The rearrangement joins TRBV7-2 to TRBJ2-3; 8 nucleotides align to TRBD2. After removal of 5 bases from V and 4 bases from J, the junction contained 5 bases not matched to a gene. Germline loops: CDR1 SGHTA, CDR2 FQGNSA. This CDR3 contains 14 residues. CDR3 region: CASSTGTRADTQYF. In DNA form, the CDR3 reads TGTGCCAGCAGCACGGGGACTAGAGCAGATACGCAGTATTTT.

The chain carries TRBV20-1 and TRBJ1-2, with unresolved D. The germline V gene encodes CDR1 DFQATT and CDR2 SNEGSKA (reference sequence). V lost 3 bases, J lost 8 bases, and 10 bases lay in between. This CDR3 has 11 residues. The CDR3: CSASLEVGYTF. CDR3 nucleotide sequence: TGCAGTGCTAGCCTAGAAGTCGGCTACACCTTC.

This chain links TRBV7-9 with TRBJ2-2, with a possible D match to TRBD1 (6 bases). Trimming took off 5 bases at V and 5 bases at J, with 9 bases between the two ends. Germline V CDR1 and CDR2: SEHNR, FQNEAQ (reference sequence). The CDR3 has 13 residues. The CDR3 is CASSLQGTGELFF. Written as DNA, the CDR3 is TGTGCCAGCAGCCTACAGGGAACCGGGGAGCTGTTTTTT.